This TCR beta chain was identified in a study of blood T cell repertoires in COVID-19. Overall study context: Samples representing acute and convalescent COVID-19 were sourced from the United States, Italy and Spain. Sample material is recorded as cDNA or gDNA derived from T cells, B-cell-depleted T cells, or PBMCs.

All recovered Cohort 3 donors got two negative PCRs, got clearance, or saw symptom resolution. Germline V gene data show CDR1 as SGHRS and CDR2 as YFSETQ. The V segment lost 4 bases and the J segment 2 bases; nucleotides outside the gene matches: 4. The CDR3 has 14 amino acids. Original processing methods: Quantification of nucleated cells was approximated via reference gene primer amplification. Method: immunoSEQ multiplex PCR; TCRdb's copy keeps in-frame clones and lacks some. V, J and clone size are taken as reported in that table, and D and trimming were inferred from the DNA itself. The sample consists of more than 150,000 clones, less than 90% of them appearing once.

Input material: PBMCs or T cells enriched from blood (not recorded which). The source of this sequence is a woman between 45 and 65 years old who had recovered from COVID-19. The chain carries TRBV5-1 and TRBJ1-2; TRBD1 matches 8 bases. The CDR3 spells CASSPRQGNYGYTF. CDR3 in DNA: TGCGCCAGCAGCCCTAGACAGGGGAACTATGGCTACACCTTC.